This TCR beta chain was captured by sequencing in a study of T cell responses to AZD1222 COVID-19 vaccine. Per germline, CDR1 KGHDR and CDR2 SFDVKD. Trimming took off 12 bases at V and 0 bases at J, with 8 bases between the two ends. This CDR3 comprises 12 residues. Here immunoSEQ multiplex PCR was the method, and the copy in TCRdb shows in-frame clones only, minus some. Here the sample spans some 97,000 clones, over 90% being singletons. The chain links TRBV24-1 to TRBJ1-5; D gene ambiguous. This receptor was identified in an adult in good health. This sample comprised peripheral blood, obtained on day 0 of AZD1222 vaccination. CDR3 amino acids: CAPRVSNQPQHF. The CDR3 nucleotides read TGTGCCCCAAGGGTTAGCAATCAGCCCCAGCATTTT.